This T cell receptor beta chain was obtained from a study of blood T cell repertoires in COVID-19. Study-level information: Acute and convalescent COVID-19 specimens originated in the United States, Italy and Spain. The analysed material was cDNA or gDNA that came from T cells, B-cell-depleted T cells, or PBMCs.

V was cut by 0 bases and J by 1 base, with 20 bases left in between. The CDR3 contains 19 residues. Germline V gives CDR1 SGHDN, CDR2 FVKESK. The Seattle site enrolled patients during active infection and followed them longitudinally. Per the study methods: Amplification from reference gene primers served as the basis for estimated nucleated cell counts. Sequencing was performed with immunoSEQ multiplex PCR; in TCRdb, only in-frame clones are kept and a portion is missing. That table is the source of V, J and clone size, and D and trimming were worked out from the DNA. The sample lists approximately 460,000 clones; about 91% were seen once.

This clonotype originated in a man in his late teens or twenties with COVID-19, enrolled during active disease. Sequenced sample: peripheral blood. The rearrangement links TRBV14 to TRBJ2-3; D is perhaps TRBD1 (6 bases). CDR3 sequence reads: CASSQDRSGFGQRTDTQYF. The DNA of the CDR3 is TGTGCCAGCAGCCAAGATCGATCCGGGTTTGGACAGCGCACAGATACGCAGTATTTT.